This passage covers 4 T cell receptor beta chains from one sample sequenced in a study of control samples from healthy donors and cancer patients. Data came from immunoSEQ multiplex PCR; TCRdb stores just in-frame clones and leaves some out. The sample shows some 170,000 clones, roughly 95% of them seen only once. Input material: blood. These receptors were taken from a woman aged 25 to 39 in good health.

The V gene is TRBV19, the J gene TRBJ1-5, with a tentative D call TRBD1 (6 bases). Between the trimmed V and J ends, which lost 3 bases and 0 bases, there was a span of 9 bases. Germline V gene lookup returns CDR1 LNHDA and CDR2 SQIVND (reference sequence). The CDR3 is 15 amino acids. The CDR3 loop is CASSIDRSSNQPQHF. The CDR3 nucleotides read TGTGCCAGTAGTATTGACAGGAGTAGCAATCAGCCCCAGCATTTT. Looking up the rest from reference TRBV19 and TRBJ1-5 gives the full variable domain: DGGITQSPKYLFRKEGQNVTLSCEQNLNHDAMYWYRQDPGQGLRLIYYSQIVNDFQKGDIAEGYSVSREKKESFPLTVTSAQKNPTAFYLCASSIDRSSNQPQHFGDGTRLSIL.

This chain links TRBV27 with TRBJ2-7, with 7 bases aligning to TRBD2. This CDR3 contains 13 residues. J was trimmed by 5 bases and V by 2 bases; bases with no gene match: 3. CDR1 is MNHEY, CDR2 SMNVEV, per germline (reference sequence). CDR3 residues: CASSLGTINEQYF. The CDR3 DNA is TGTGCCAGCAGTTTAGGGACTATAAACGAGCAGTACTTC.

The chain is built from TRBV7-8 and TRBJ1-2, with TRBD1 matching 8 bases. In germline, CDR1 is SGHVS, CDR2 FQNEAQ. The CDR3 sequence is 15 residues long. Trimming took 5 bases from V and 2 from J; bases not matched to a gene: 7. In DNA, the CDR3 is TGTGCCAGCAGCAAGGACAGGGTTCTAAACTATGGCTACACCTTC. It translates to CASSKDRVLNYGYTF.

A word on this clone: An end of the junction does not agree with germline; a read error may underlie this. V usage is TRBV30 and J usage is TRBJ2-1; 12 nucleotides match TRBD2. The germline gives CDR1 GTSNPN, CDR2 SVGIG (reference sequence). The CDR3 covers 15 residues. The CDR3 spells CARSLAGGDKNEQFF. Here the CDR3 DNA reads TGTGCCCGGAGTCTAGCGGGGGGGGACAAAAATGAGCAGTTCTTC.